This entry describes one T cell receptor beta chain. The investigators reverse transcribed all of the isolated RNA, so they sequenced expressed TCRB transcripts. An average roughly 3.6 million reads came from naive, central memory and regulatory T cell samples. Clones were read by immunoSEQ multiplex PCR, and TCRdb kept only the in-frame ones, dropping some. This table has hundreds of thousands of clones, about 15% appearing once. The sample belongs to a study of beta chain features in type 1 diabetes. Central memory, naive, regulatory and stem cell-like memory CD4+ cells were sorted by CD45RO/CCR7/CD25/CD127/CD95/CD27. V was cut by 1 base and J by 0 bases, with 10 bases left in between. The V gene's germline CDR1 is SGHRS and CDR2 YFSETQ. The CDR3 is made up of 15 amino acids.

This TCR came from a man younger than 45 in good health. Specimen: naive CD4+ T cells from blood. V gene TRBV5-1 combines with J gene TRBJ1-1; D not certain. The CDR3 reads CASSLILEMNTEAFF. The CDR3 DNA reads TGCGCCAGCAGCTTGATCTTGGAGATGAACACTGAAGCTTTCTTT.